The rows below give T cell receptor beta chains drawn from one sample of a study of spatial heterogeneity in lung cancer. Each CDR3 protein is one row after TCRdb ran MiXCR on the 5' RACE reads. The sample includes 39,000 or so distinct CDR3 sequences, under 12% of them seen just once. The material was PBMCs, obtained at follow-up. Receptors originate from a female donor with early-stage non-small cell lung cancer. The CDR3 runs from the conserved cysteine through the conserved F or W. The D gene is left open where the match is weak. The size entry is marked missing in some rows and otherwise reads once, few, many or a size class.

size	D	J	V	CDR3	DNA
many	TRBD2	TRBJ2-1	TRBV3-1	CASSRTGLASNEQFF	TGTGCCAGCAGCCGAACTGGACTAGCGAGCAATGAGCAGTTCTTC
many	TRBD1	TRBJ1-5	TRBV28	CASSPGQGGFNSNQPQHF	TGTGCCAGCAGTCCGGGACAGGGGGGATTTAATAGCAATCAGCCCCAGCATTTT
few	.	TRBJ2-5	TRBV11-2	CASSLAFRGAKTQYF	TGTGCCAGCAGCTTGGCCTTTCGGGGGGCGAAGACCCAGTACTTC
.	TRBD1	TRBJ1-6	TRBV5-1	CASSPGAGGIPLHF	TGCGCCAGCAGCCCGGGCGCAGGGGGCATACCCCTCCACTTT
many	.	TRBJ1-1	TRBV20-1	CSARSVGGPAFF	TGCAGTGCTAGATCCGTTGGGGGGCCAGCTTTCTTT
.	TRBD1	TRBJ1-1	TRBV10-3	CAIRRQGADTEAFF	TGTGCCATCAGGCGACAGGGGGCCGACACTGAAGCTTTCTTT
few	.	TRBJ2-5	TRBV12-5	CASGLASEETQYF	TGTGCTAGTGGTTTGGCCTCTGAAGAGACCCAGTACTTC
few	.	TRBJ1-1	TRBV19	CASSRQRPGKDTEAFF	TGTGCCAGTAGCCGCCAAAGGCCAGGGAAGGACACTGAAGCTTTCTTT
few	.	TRBJ2-7	TRBV28	CASSEGLGYEQYF	TGTGCCAGCAGTGAGGGGTTGGGCTACGAGCAGTACTTC
few	.	TRBJ1-6	TRBV5-1	CASSFSGPDSPLHF	TGCGCCAGCAGCTTTTCGGGACCCGATTCACCCCTCCACTTT
few	TRBD1	TRBJ2-3	TRBV28	CASSFSGGEGTQYF	TGTGCCAGCAGTTTCTCAGGGGGCGAAGGTACGCAGTATTTT
many	.	TRBJ2-5	TRBV20-1	CSASRLAYEETQYF	TGCAGTGCTAGTCGGCTGGCTTACGAAGAGACCCAGTACTTC
many	.	TRBJ2-3	TRBV5-1	CASSGLFTDTQYF	TGCGCCAGCAGCGGTCTCTTCACAGATACGCAGTATTTT
.	.	TRBJ2-7	TRBV11-2	CASSLEPGREQYF	TGTGCCAGCAGCTTAGAACCGGGCCGGGAGCAGTACTTC
.	.	TRBJ1-6	TRBV5-4	CASSPENRNSPLHF	TGTGCCAGCAGCCCCGAAAACAGAAATTCACCCCTCCACTTT
.	TRBD1	TRBJ2-1	TRBV2	CASSSGQVPYNEQFF	TGTGCCAGCAGTTCCGGACAGGTTCCCTACAATGAGCAGTTCTTC
.	.	TRBJ2-4	TRBV2	CASTGAIAKNIQYF	TGTGCCAGCACTGGGGCGATAGCCAAAAACATTCAGTACTTC
many	.	TRBJ1-6	TRBV11-1	CASSSATELRSPLHF	TGTGCCAGCAGCTCTGCGACAGAACTCCGGTCACCCCTCCACTTT
.	.	TRBJ1-6	TRBV2	CASSESAGSNSPLHF	TGTGCCAGCAGTGAATCGGCAGGCAGCAATTCACCCCTCCACTTT
few	TRBD1	TRBJ1-6	TRBV5-1	CASSFYAGTENSPLHF	TGCGCCAGCAGCTTTTACGCCGGGACAGAGAATTCACCCCTCCACTTT
few	TRBD1	TRBJ1-6	TRBV11-2	CASRRSGRGRNSPLHF	TGTGCCAGCAGACGAAGTGGAAGGGGGCGGAATTCACCCCTCCACTTT
many	TRBD1	TRBJ2-7	TRBV20-1	CSARFPGQGYEQYF	TGCAGTGCTAGATTCCCCGGACAGGGCTACGAGCAGTACTTC
.	.	TRBJ2-1	TRBV4-2	CASSQDAGNEQFF	TGTGCCAGCAGCCAAGATGCGGGTAATGAGCAGTTCTTC
few	.	TRBJ1-5	TRBV30	CAWSPAGQPQHF	TGTGCCTGGAGTCCCGCCGGTCAGCCCCAGCATTTT
many	TRBD1	TRBJ2-5	TRBV9	CASSYKDRVEETQYF	TGTGCCAGCAGCTATAAGGACAGGGTCGAAGAGACCCAGTACTTC
many	.	TRBJ2-2	TRBV7-3	CASSKETGELFF	TGTGCCAGCAGCAAGGAAACCGGGGAGCTGTTTTTT
.	TRBD1	TRBJ2-5	TRBV5-4	CASSPRDSKETQYF	TGTGCCAGCAGCCCTAGGGACAGCAAAGAGACCCAGTACTTC
.	.	TRBJ2-2	TRBV5-6	CVSSRSDTGELFF	TGTGTCAGCAGCCGCAGTGACACCGGGGAGCTGTTTTTT
.	TRBD1	TRBJ2-3	TRBV7-9	CASGTLGQGVADTQYF	TGTGCCAGCGGGACCCTAGGCCAGGGGGTAGCAGATACGCAGTATTTT
few	.	TRBJ2-7	TRBV2	CASRLGSTQGYEQYF	TGTGCCAGCAGATTAGGTTCGACACAGGGCTACGAGCAGTACTTC
few	TRBD1	TRBJ2-7	TRBV5-1	CASSQDRRTYEQYF	TGCGCCAGCTCACAGGACAGGCGAACCTACGAGCAGTACTTC
few	TRBD2	TRBJ2-5	TRBV10-3	CAISEGRGNQETQYF	TGTGCCATCAGTGAAGGGCGGGGGAACCAAGAGACCCAGTACTTC
few	.	TRBJ1-2	TRBV28	CASSNGRNYGYTF	TGTGCCAGCAGCAACGGTAGGAACTATGGCTACACCTTC
many	.	TRBJ2-7	TRBV5-1	CASSPGYEQYF	TGCGCCAGCAGCCCCGGCTACGAGCAGTACTTC
many	TRBD1	TRBJ2-7	TRBV25-1	CASSLGTDLYEQYF	TGTGCCAGCAGTCTCGGGACAGATCTTTACGAGCAGTACTTC
.	.	TRBJ1-2	TRBV7-3	CASSTDRGPSMGYTF	TGTGCCAGCAGCACGGATAGGGGTCCCTCTATGGGCTACACCTTC
few	.	TRBJ1-6	TRBV9	CASSVGQTNSPLHF	TGTGCCAGCAGCGTGGGCCAGACTAATTCACCCCTCCACTTT
few	TRBD1	TRBJ1-4	TRBV20-1	CSAATRWDSGLEKLFF	TGCAGTGCTGCAACTCGTTGGGACAGTGGATTAGAAAAACTGTTTTTT
few	.	TRBJ2-1	TRBV7-8	CASSLDRSEQFF	TGTGCCAGCAGCTTGGATCGTTCAGAGCAGTTCTTC
few	TRBD2	TRBJ2-7	TRBV25-1	CASSLEWGGAYEQYF	TGTGCCAGCAGCCTGGAGTGGGGAGGGGCCTACGAGCAGTACTTC
many	TRBD2	TRBJ2-1	TRBV5-1	CASSFSGGSYNEQFF	TGCGCCAGCAGTTTTAGCGGGGGCTCCTACAATGAGCAGTTCTTC
.	.	TRBJ2-7	TRBV7-9	CASSPPEGSYEQYF	TGTGCCAGCAGCCCTCCGGAGGGATCCTACGAGCAGTACTTC
.	TRBD2	TRBJ2-5	TRBV7-2	CASSLRGGSETQYF	TGTGCCAGCAGCTTACGGGGGGGCAGCGAGACCCAGTACTTC
many	TRBD1	TRBJ2-7	TRBV14	CASSPGQGASSSYEQYF	TGTGCCAGCAGCCCTGGACAGGGGGCGAGTTCGTCCTACGAGCAGTACTTC
few	TRBD1	TRBJ2-3	TRBV6-5	CASSSGTAHTDTQYF	TGTGCCAGCAGTTCCGGGACAGCACATACAGATACGCAGTATTTT
.	.	TRBJ2-7	TRBV4-1	CASSQAGNYEQYF	TGCGCCAGCAGCCAAGCAGGGAACTACGAGCAGTACTTC
many	TRBD2	TRBJ2-1	TRBV5-1	CASSSISGGAMDEQFF	TGCGCCAGCAGCTCAATTAGCGGGGGTGCAATGGATGAGCAGTTCTTC
many	TRBD1	TRBJ2-7	TRBV7-3	CASSSTGGPYEQYF	TGTGCCAGCAGCTCAACAGGGGGCCCCTACGAGCAGTACTTC
.	TRBD2	TRBJ2-5	TRBV7-2	CASSFSSGGVETQYF	TGTGCCAGCAGCTTTTCTAGCGGGGGAGTTGAGACCCAGTACTTC
many	TRBD2	TRBJ2-1	TRBV5-1	CASSLIPSGDNEQFF	TGCGCCAGCAGCTTGATCCCTAGCGGGGACAATGAGCAGTTCTTC
many	.	TRBJ2-7	TRBV5-5	CASSRWGTYYEQYF	TGTGCCAGCAGCCGCTGGGGGACGTACTACGAGCAGTACTTC
few	.	TRBJ2-7	TRBV10-1	CASSDAQGVYEQYF	TGCGCCAGCAGTGATGCCCAGGGTGTCTACGAGCAGTACTTC
few	.	TRBJ2-7	TRBV21-1	CASSNAGDGSEQYF	TGTGCCAGCAGCAATGCTGGAGACGGTTCCGAGCAGTACTTC
few	TRBD1	TRBJ2-7	TRBV6-1	CASSGTGSSYEQYF	TGTGCCAGCAGCGGGACAGGGAGCTCCTACGAGCAGTACTTC
.	TRBD1	TRBJ2-4	TRBV4-3	CASSQAGQLSKNIRYF	TGCGCCAGCAGCCAAGCGGGACAGTTATCCAAAAACATTCGGTACTTC